The clone carrying this TCR beta chain showed up many times. The target antigen is unknown. The data stem from a study of Graves' ophthalmopathy and Graves' hyperthyroidism. General study results and limits: Most expanded clonotypes in thyroid above 0.001 frequency also showed up in blood.

Trimming removed 5 bases from V and 1 base from J, with 11 bases in between. The CDR3 runs to 14 residues. Per the germline V gene, CDR1 is MNHEY and CDR2 is SVGAGI. All donors with ophthalmopathy were recorded as having moderate-to-severe activity, CAS ≥3, NOSPECS ≥4 and a duration under 3 months. Among the exclusions were patients with other autoimmune diseases, uncontrolled infections, pregnancy or lactation. PBMCs were density-gradient isolated from about 9.6 ml fresh blood. The TCR beta CDR3 regions underwent amplification from RNA transcripts. The first-round RT-PCR employed HTBI primers together with the Qiagen OneStep RT-PCR kit. A multiplex PCR was then performed as the second round. MiXCR, applied by TCRdb to the multiplex PCR reads, yields one record per CDR3 protein. Among about 400,000 distinct CDR3 sequences listed, 18% were seen once.

The receptor's source is a woman younger than 30 with Graves' ophthalmopathy. This chain links TRBV6-5 with TRBJ1-1; maybe TRBD1 (6 bases). Sample: peripheral blood. The CDR3 is CASSRGQGNTEAFF. The CDR3 bases are TGTGCCAGCAGTCGGGGACAAGGGAACACTGAAGCTTTCTTT.